This T cell receptor (beta chain) emerged from a study of persistence of HIV-infected CD4 T cells. General observations from the study: CMV- and Gag-responding cells had lower TCRbeta richness than CD3/CD28-responding cells. Antigen-responding cells were enriched for degenerate expanded CDR3beta sequences.

This nonspecific control used anti-CD3/anti-CD28 bead stimulation of CD4+ T cells. Responding CD4+ T cells were sorted by upregulation of both CD40 ligand and CD69. For at least 4 years, plasma HIV-1 RNA was undetectable (<50 copies/mL). Sequencing used immunoSEQ version 4 in survey mode. Each sample used up to about 1 ug genomic DNA diluted to around 10 ng/uL. The method was immunoSEQ multiplex PCR; TCRdb's version includes in-frame clones alone and lacks a portion of them. The data show roughly 45,000 clones, 70% to 90% seen once. Regarding this clone: What it binds is unknown.

Trimming removed 0 bases at V and 5 bases at J, with 8 bases between. Germline V CDR1 and CDR2: MNHNS, SASEGT. This CDR3 region has 15 residues. The source of this sequence is an adult man with HIV who was CMV-seropositive. The sequencing here drew on CD4+ T cells sorted from PBMCs after roughly 20-hour stimulation, taken from a patient who received antiretroviral therapy. The chain joins TRBV6-1 to TRBJ1-6; no reliable D call. CDR3 bases: TGTGCCAGCAGTGAAGCGATCAGCCATAATTCACCCCTCCACTTT. Translated, it gives CASSEAISHNSPLHF.